This T cell receptor (beta chain) was observed in a study of response to subunit inactivated influenza vaccine. One entry per CDR3 protein, called by TCRdb with MiXCR from the RT-PCR reads. Of 540,000 or so distinct CDR3 sequences in the sample, under 15% were seen once. At least ten counts were recorded for this clonotype. The sequenced sample was PBMCs from blood, obtained about 40 days after vaccination. The sequence derives from a man aged 50-60 years who received an inactivated influenza vaccine.

CDR3: CSARGISGVDETQYF. The CDR3 nucleotides are TGCAGTGCTAGAGGTATTTCGGGAGTGGATGAGACCCAGTACTTC. The rearrangement links TRBV20-1 to TRBJ2-5; D is possibly TRBD2 (6 bases). V lost 1 base and J 5 bases, leaving 17 bases between the germline ends. The CDR3 loop spans 15 amino acids. In germline, CDR1 is DFQATT, CDR2 SNEGSKA (reference sequence).